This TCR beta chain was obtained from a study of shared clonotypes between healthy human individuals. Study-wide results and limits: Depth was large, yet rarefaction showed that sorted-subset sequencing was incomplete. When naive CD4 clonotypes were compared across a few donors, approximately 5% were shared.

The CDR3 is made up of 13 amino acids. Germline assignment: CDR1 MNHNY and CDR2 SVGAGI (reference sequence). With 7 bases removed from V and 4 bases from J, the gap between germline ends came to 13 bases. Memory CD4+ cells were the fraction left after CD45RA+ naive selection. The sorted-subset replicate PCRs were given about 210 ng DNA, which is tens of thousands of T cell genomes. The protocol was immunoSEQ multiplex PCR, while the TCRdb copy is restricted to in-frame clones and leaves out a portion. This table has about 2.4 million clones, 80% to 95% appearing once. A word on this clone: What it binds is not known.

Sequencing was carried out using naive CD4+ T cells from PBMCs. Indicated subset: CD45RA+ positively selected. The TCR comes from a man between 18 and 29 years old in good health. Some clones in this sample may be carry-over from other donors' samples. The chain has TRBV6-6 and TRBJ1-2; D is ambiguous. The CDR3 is CASISRRGYGYTF. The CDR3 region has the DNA TGTGCCAGCATCTCGCGACGGGGCTATGGCTACACCTTC.